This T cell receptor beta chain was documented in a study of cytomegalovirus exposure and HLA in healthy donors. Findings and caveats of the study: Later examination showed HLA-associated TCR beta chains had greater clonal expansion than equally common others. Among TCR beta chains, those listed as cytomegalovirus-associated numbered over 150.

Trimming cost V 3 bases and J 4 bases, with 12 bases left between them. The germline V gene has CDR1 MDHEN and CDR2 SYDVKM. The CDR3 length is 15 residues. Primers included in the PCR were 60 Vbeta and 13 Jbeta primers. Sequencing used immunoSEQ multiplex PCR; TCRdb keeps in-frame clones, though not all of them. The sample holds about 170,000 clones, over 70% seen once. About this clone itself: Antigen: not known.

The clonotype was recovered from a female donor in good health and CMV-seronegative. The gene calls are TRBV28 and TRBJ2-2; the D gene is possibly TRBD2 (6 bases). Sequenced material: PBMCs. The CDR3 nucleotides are TGTGCCAGCAGTTTGGGACTGGTTGTCACCGGGGAGCTGTTTTTT. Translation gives CASSLGLVVTGELFF.